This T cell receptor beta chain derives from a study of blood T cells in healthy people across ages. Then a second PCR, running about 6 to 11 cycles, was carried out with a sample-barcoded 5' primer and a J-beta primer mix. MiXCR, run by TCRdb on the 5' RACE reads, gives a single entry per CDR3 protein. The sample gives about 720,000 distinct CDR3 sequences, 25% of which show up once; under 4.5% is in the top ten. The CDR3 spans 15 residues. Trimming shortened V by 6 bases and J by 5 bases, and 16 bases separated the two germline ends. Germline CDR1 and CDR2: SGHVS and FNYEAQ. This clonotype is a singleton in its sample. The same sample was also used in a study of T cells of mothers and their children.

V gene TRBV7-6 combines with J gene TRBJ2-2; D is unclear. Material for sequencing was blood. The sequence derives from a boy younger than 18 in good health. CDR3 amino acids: CASSPQLAGTGELFF. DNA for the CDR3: TGTGCCAGCAGTCCTCAATTGGCAGGAACCGGGGAGCTGTTTTTT.